The present TCR beta chain was sequenced within a study of T-cell memory formation after mild COVID-19. Overall study context: Among the donors, TCR clusters were largely specific to each donor.

General observations from the study: A second wave expanding day 15 to 37 was CD4+-biased; contracting clones were balanced. Contracting CD4+ clones were located mainly in CM and EM, and CD8+ clones in EMRA.

This clonotype was seen a few times. The antigen is unknown. The CDR3 is 14 residues long. Germline V gene sequence: CDR1 SNHLY, CDR2 FYNNEI. With 7 bases removed from V and 4 bases from J, the gap between germline ends came to 14 bases. Amplification by 5'RACE using constant-segment primers produced TCR alpha and TCR beta cDNA libraries that carried sample barcodes and UMIs. In TCRdb, the 5' RACE reads were re-called with MiXCR into one record per CDR3 protein. The sample includes roughly 130,000 distinct CDR3 sequences, approximately 5.9% of them seen just once. The rearrangement uses TRBV2 and TRBJ1-5; unclear D gene. The TCR sequence derives from an adult woman who had mild COVID-19 (a few samples of this study predate the infection). Cell type and time point are not known. Sequenced sample: PBMCs or a T cell subset sorted from them (not recorded which). For the CDR3, the DNA is TGTGCCAGCATCCGAGAAGGCCAAAATCAGCCCCAGCATTTT. Residues: CASIREGQNQPQHF.